A single sample is the source of the 3 T cell receptor beta chains below, sequenced in a study of OX40 agonist ivuxolimab in advanced cancers. Library preparation employed the immunoSEQ multiplex PCR assay. Not all clones reach the TCRdb copy of this immuneACCESS table, which keeps in-frame sequences only. Checked studies attribute under half of the gap to unresolved V genes and leave the rest unexplained. Across this sample there are about 100,000 clones, with about 90% seen only once. Roughly 0.17% of the sample goes to the ten largest clones. The specimen comprised CD4+ or CD8+ T cells sorted from blood, sampled in a trial of the OX40 agonist ivuxolimab. Every receptor here comes from an adult with an advanced solid tumor such as melanoma, head and neck, liver or kidney cancer.

This chain links TRBV9 with TRBJ1-2, with TRBD1 matching 10 bases. The CDR3 runs to 15 residues. V shed 3 bases and J 4 bases; nucleotides not matched to a gene: 6. CDR1 and CDR2 from the germline V gene are SGDLS and YYNGEE. The CDR3 spells CASSAGTGVAYGYTF. In nucleotides, the CDR3 is TGTGCCAGCAGCGCAGGGACAGGGGTAGCCTATGGCTACACCTTC. The variable domain in full, completed from reference TRBV9 and TRBJ1-2, reads DSGVTQTPKHLITATGQRVTLRCSPRSGDLSVYWYQQSLDQGLQFLIQYYNGEERAKGNILERFSAQQFPDLHSELNLSSLELGDSALYFCASSAGTGVAYGYTFGSGTRLTVV.

J is TRBJ2-3 and V is TRBV5-1; 11 bases are shared with TRBD2. Looked up from germline, CDR1 is SGHRS and CDR2 is YFSETQ. V shed 4 bases, J shed 5 bases, and the junction held 6 bases outside the gene matches. CDR3 length: 15 residues. Here the CDR3 DNA reads TGCGCCAGCAGCCAACTAGCGGGAGCTGGAGATACGCAGTATTTT. Protein: CASSQLAGAGDTQYF.

The J gene is TRBJ2-5, the V gene TRBV6-1; no firm D call. Germline V gene lookup returns CDR1 MNHNS and CDR2 SASEGT. The CDR3 loop spans 12 amino acids. V shed 5 bases and J shed 3 bases, with 7 bases lying between them. Here the CDR3 DNA reads TGTGCCAGCAGTAACTCAGAAGAGACCCAGTACTTC. It specifies CASSNSEETQYF.